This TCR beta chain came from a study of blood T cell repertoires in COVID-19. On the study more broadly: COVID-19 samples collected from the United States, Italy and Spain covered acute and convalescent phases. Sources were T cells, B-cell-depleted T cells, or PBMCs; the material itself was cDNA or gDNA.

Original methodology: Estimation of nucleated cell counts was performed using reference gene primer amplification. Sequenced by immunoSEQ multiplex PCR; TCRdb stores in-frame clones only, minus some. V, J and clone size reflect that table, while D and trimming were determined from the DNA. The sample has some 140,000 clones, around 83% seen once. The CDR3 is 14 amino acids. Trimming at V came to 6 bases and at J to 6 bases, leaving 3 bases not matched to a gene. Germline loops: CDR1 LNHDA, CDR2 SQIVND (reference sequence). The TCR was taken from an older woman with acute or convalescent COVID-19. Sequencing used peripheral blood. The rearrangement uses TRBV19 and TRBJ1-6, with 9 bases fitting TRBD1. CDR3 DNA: TGTGCCAGTAGGGGACAGGGAAGTAATTCACCCCTCCACTTT. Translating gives CASRGQGSNSPLHF.